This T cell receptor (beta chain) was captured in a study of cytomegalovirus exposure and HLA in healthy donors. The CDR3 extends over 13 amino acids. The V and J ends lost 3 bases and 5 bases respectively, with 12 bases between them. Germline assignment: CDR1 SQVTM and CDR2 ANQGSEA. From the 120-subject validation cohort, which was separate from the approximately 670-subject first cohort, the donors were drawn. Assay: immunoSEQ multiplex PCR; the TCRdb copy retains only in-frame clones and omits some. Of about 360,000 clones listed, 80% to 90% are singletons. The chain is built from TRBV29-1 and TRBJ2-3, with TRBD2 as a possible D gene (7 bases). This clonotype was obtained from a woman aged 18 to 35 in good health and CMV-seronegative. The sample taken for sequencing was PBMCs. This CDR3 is CSVDGGGLDTQYF. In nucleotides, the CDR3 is TGCAGCGTTGATGGGGGGGGCCTAGATACGCAGTATTTT.